This T cell receptor beta chain appears in the sequencing data of a study of T-cell memory formation after mild COVID-19. At the level of the study: TCR clusters showed largely donor specificity. Study-level findings and limits: That cross-reactive memory joined was suggested by some responding clones appearing in pre-infection memory. The study found contracting CD4+ clones mainly in CM and EM and contracting CD8+ clones in EMRA. Clones that got smaller from day 15 to 85 had even CD4/CD8, while clones growing later tipped toward CD4+.

The V and J ends lost 3 bases and 7 bases respectively, with 9 bases between them. Per the germline V gene, CDR1 is MNHEY and CDR2 is SVGEGT. CDR3 length: 12 residues. TCRdb reanalysed the 5' RACE reads using MiXCR and keeps one entry per CDR3 protein. The data contain about 140,000 distinct CDR3 sequences, about 14% of them singletons. A note on this clonotype: Its antigen is not identified.

This sequence originates from an adult woman who had mild COVID-19 (a few samples of this study predate the infection). Cell type and time point are not known. The sequenced material came from PBMCs or a T cell subset sorted from them (not recorded which). The J gene is TRBJ1-2, the V gene TRBV6-2 or TRBV6-3, with D unresolved. The CDR3 DNA sequence: TGTGCCAGCAGTTATCCGGTTTCTGGCTACACCTTC. Translation: CASSYPVSGYTF.